The 5 T cell receptor beta chains reported below all come from one sample, sequenced in a study of blood T cell repertoires in COVID-19. Some clones are missing from TCRdb's copy, which holds only in-frame ones; the method was immunoSEQ multiplex PCR. The data hold some 5,200 clones, with roughly 84% observed a single time. The sample was peripheral blood. Receptors were obtained from a woman older than 75 with acute or convalescent COVID-19.

This clone was counted once. V and J are TRBV12-1 and TRBJ2-5; the DNA was not used to check the table's D call, TRBD2. TRBV12-1 is a listed pseudogene. The CDR3 extends over 12 amino acids. CDR3 sequence reads: CASSCPPGTQYF. The CDR3 DNA follows: TGTGCCAGCAGCTGCCCCCCCGGTACCCAGTACTTC.

This chain joins TRBV6-5 and TRBJ1-1; D might be TRBD1 (6 bases). V was shortened by 10 bases and J by 1 base, with 13 bases between the two germline ends. Germline CDR1 and CDR2: MNHEY and SVGAGI. The CDR3 covers 13 residues. Here the CDR3 reads CATIQGSNTEAFF. The DNA for the CDR3 is TGTGCCACTATACAGGGATCGAACACTGAAGCTTTCTTT.

Only a few counts were recorded for this clone. CDR3 in DNA: TGTGCCAGCAGCGGGGGACAGGGGAGCGAGCAGTACTTC. Translating gives CASSGGQGSEQYF. The chain joins TRBV2 to TRBJ2-7, with 10 bases identical to TRBD1. The CDR3 extends over 13 amino acids. The V segment lost 6 bases and the J segment 6 bases; nucleotides outside the gene matches: 5. Germline V gives CDR1 SNHLY, CDR2 FYNNEI.

The J gene is TRBJ1-5, the V gene TRBV5-3; TRBD1 matches at 7 bases. TRBV5-3 is given ORF status, its function remaining uncertain. The CDR3 loop spans 15 amino acids. V lost 0 bases and J lost 5; bases outside the gene matches: 5. The CDR3 spells CARSLGWDSHQPQHF. DNA for the CDR3: TGTGCCAGAAGCTTGGGGTGGGACAGTCATCAGCCCCAGCATTTT.

V is TRBV2 and J is TRBJ2-7, with TRBD1 matching 8 bases. The CDR3 totals 12 residues. V was pared by 9 bases and J by 3 bases, with 4 bases of the junction left unmatched. From germline, CDR1 is SNHLY and CDR2 FYNNEI. The CDR3 DNA reads TGTGCCAGTAAACAGGGGGTCTACGAGCAGTACTTC. It yields the protein CASKQGVYEQYF.